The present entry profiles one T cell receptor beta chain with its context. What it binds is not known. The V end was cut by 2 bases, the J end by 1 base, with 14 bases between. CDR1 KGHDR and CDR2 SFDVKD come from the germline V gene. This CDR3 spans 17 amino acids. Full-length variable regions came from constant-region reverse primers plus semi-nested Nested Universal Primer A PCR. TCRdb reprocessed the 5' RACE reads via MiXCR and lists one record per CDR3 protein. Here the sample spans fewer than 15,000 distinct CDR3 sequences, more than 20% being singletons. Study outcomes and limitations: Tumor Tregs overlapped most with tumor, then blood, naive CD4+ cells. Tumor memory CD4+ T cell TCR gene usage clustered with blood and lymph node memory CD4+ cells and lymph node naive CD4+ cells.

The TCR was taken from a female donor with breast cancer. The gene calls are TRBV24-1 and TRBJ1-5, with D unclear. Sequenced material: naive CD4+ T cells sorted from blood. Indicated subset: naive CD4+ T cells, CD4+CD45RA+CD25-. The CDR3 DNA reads TGTGCCACCAGTGATTACTCCATCGGAGAAAGCAATCAGCCCCAGCATTTT. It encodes CATSDYSIGESNQPQHF.